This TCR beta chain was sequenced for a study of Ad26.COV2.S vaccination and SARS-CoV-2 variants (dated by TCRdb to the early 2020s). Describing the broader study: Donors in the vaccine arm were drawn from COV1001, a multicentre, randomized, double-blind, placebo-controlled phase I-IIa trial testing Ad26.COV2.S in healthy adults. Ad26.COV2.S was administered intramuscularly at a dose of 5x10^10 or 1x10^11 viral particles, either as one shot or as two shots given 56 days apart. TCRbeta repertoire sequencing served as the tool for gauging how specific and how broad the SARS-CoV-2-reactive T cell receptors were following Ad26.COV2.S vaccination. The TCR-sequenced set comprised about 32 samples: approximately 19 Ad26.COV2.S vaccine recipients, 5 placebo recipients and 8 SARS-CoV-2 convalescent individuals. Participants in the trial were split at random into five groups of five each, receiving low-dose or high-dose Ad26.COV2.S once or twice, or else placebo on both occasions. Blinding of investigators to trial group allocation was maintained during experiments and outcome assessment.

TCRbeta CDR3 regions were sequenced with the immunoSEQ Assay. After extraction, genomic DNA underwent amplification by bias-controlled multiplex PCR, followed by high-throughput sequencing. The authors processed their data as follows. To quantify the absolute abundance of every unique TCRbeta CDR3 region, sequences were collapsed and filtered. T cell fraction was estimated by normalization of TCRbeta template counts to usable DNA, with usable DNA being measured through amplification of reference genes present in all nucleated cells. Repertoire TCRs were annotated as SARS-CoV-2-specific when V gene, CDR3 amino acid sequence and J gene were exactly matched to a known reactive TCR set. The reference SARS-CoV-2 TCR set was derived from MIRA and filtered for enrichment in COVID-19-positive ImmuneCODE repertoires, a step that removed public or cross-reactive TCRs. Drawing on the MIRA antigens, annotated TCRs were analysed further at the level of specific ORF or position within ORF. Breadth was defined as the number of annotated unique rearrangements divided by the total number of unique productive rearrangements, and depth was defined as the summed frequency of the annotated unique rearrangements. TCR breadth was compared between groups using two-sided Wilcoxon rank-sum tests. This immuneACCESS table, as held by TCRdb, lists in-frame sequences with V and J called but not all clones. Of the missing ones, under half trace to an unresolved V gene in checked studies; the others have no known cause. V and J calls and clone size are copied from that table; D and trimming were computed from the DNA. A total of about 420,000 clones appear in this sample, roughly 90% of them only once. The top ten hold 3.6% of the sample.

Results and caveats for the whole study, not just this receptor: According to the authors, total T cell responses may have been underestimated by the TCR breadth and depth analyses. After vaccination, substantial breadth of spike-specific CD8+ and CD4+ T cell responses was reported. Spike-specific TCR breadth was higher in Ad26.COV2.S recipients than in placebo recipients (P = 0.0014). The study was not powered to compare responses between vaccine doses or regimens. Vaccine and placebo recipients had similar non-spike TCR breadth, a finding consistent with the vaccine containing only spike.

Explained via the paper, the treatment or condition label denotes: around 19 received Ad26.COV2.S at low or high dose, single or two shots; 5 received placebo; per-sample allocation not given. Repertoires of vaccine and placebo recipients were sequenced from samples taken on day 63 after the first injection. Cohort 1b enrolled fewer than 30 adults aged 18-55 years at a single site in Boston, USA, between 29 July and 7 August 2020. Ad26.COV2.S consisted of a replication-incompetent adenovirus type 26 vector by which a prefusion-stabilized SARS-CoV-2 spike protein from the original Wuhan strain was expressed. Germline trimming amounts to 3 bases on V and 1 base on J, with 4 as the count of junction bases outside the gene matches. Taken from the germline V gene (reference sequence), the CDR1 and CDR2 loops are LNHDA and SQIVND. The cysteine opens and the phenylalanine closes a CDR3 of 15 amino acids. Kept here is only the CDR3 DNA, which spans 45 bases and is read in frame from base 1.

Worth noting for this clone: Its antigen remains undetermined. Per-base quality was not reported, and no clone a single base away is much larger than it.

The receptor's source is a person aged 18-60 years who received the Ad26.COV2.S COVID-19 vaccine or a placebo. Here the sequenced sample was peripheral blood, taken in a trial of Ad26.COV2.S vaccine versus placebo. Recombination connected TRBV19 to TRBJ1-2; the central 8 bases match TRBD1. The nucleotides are TGTGCCAGTAGTATCGGACAGGGTATTAACTATGGCTACACCTTC. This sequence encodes CASSIGQGINYGYTF.